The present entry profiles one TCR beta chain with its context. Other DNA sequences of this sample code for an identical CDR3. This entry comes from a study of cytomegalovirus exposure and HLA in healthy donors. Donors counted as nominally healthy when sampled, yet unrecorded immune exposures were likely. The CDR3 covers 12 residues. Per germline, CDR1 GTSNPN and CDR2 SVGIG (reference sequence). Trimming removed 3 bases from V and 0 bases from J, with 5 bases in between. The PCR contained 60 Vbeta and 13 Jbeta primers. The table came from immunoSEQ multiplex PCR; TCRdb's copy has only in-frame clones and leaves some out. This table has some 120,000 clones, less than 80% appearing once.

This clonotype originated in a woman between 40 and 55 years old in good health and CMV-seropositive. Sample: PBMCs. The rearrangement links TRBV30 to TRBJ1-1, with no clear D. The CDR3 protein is CAWSRVNTEAFF. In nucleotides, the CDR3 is TGTGCCTGGAGCCGAGTGAACACTGAAGCTTTCTTT. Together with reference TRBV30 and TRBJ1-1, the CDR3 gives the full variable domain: SQTIHQWPATLVQPVGSPLSLECTVEGTSNPNLYWYRQAAGRGLQLLFYSVGIGQISSEVPQNLSASRPQDRQFILSSKKLLLSDSGFYLCAWSRVNTEAFFGQGTRLTVV.